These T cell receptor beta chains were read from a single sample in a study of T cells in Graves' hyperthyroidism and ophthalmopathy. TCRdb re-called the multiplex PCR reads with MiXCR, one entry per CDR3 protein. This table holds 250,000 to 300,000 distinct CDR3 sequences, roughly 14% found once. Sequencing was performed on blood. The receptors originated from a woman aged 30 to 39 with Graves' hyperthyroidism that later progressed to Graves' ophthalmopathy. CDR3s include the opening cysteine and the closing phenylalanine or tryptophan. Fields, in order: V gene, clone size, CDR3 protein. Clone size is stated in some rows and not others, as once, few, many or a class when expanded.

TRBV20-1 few CSATNSPASYEQYF
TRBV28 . CASSGQALMNTEAFF
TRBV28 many CASSFTDTYEQYF
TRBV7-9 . CASSFVGTF
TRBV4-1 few CASTNHLGVRDEQFF
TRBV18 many CASSPRSIRSTEAFF
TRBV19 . CASSGSGRLGTDTQYF
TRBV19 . CASRSRAANEKLFF
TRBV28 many CASRRQQGNEKLFF
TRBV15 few CATSSNTGELFF
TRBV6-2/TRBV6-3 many CASRDRGGGTEAFF
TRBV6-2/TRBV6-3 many CASSLTSGASSYNEQFF
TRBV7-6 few CASSLDGIGNQPQHF
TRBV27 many CASGPQPQAGGSNQPQHF
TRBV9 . CASSPPGGNQEYF
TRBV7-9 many CASNHGASTSYGYTF
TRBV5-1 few CASSLAGHSYEQYF
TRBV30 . CAWGVSGDYEQYF
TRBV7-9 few CASSFQGAPTYEQYF
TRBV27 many CASSPRASGRYNEQFF
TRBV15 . CATSAGGDTQYF
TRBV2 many CASSWSGGAYEQYF
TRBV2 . CASSGDRGRDGYTF
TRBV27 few CASSYLPGLAASDEQFF
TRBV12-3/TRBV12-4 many CASSRGYYEQYF
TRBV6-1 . CASSEGEGLAYYEQYF
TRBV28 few CASSSRGTQYF
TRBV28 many CASISGQGASGYTF
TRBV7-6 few CASSLSPRGGLETQYF
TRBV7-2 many CASSKDTLNTEAFF
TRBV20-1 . CSAVPNHAGESYNEQFF
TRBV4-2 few CASSQDLGYNSPLHF
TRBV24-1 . CATSDNRAFSNYGYTF
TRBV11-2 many CASKRQGAHEQFF
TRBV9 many CASGGNRQGDIYEQYF
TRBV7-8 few CASSLEGFGIQYF
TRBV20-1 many CSARDLGTDQSAHWDEQFF
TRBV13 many CASSLRPKPYEQYF
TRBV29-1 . CSSLDRTGYTF
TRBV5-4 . CASSTGSPLGAYEQYF
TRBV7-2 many CASSGLMERYEQYF
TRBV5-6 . CASSLAKTESAKNIQYF
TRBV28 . CVSSSGGQSGNTIYF
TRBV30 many CALGPSELRAEAFF
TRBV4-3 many CASSQGAGGTETQYF
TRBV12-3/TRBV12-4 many CASRGPPRSYEQYF
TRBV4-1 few CASSQVLASETQYF
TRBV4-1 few CASSQVLDEQYF
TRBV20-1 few CSARRADSSYNSPLHF
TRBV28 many CASSLEQSDNEQFF